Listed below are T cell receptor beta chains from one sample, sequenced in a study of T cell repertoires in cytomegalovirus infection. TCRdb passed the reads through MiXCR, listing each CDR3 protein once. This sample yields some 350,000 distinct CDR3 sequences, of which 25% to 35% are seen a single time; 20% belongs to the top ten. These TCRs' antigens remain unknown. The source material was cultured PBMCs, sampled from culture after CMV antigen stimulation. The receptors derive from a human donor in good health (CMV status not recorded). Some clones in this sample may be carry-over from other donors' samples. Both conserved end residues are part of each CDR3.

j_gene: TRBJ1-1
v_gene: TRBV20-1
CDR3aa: CSARAPGRVNTEAFF

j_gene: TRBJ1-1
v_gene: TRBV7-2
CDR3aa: CASFSGGGTEAFF

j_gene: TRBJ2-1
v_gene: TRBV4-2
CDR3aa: CASSQDSGDYNEQFF

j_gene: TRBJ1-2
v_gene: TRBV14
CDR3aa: CASSQDLGHHYGYTF

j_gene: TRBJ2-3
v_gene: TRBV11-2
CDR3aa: CASSLTRLDTQYF

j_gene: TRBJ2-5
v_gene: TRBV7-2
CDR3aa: CASSFTRLAGEETQYF

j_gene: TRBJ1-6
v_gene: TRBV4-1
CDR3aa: CASSQASDFSPLHF

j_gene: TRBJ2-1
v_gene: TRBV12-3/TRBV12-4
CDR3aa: CASSLDKGLAGGRRAYNEQFF

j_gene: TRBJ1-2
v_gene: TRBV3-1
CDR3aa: CASSHGNDGYTF

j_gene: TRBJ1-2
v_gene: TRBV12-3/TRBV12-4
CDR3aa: CASSSHSADTF

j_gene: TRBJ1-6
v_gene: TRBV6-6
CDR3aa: CASSHLRLGTGLNSPLHF

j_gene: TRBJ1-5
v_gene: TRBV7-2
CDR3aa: CASSPTGIFSNQPQHF

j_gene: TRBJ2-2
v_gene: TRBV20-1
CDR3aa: CSARVDRAGGELFF

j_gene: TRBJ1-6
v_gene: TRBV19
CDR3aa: CASSIGEYSVRRSPLHF

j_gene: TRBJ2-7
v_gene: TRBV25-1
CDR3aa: CASSEYEHLHSYEQYF

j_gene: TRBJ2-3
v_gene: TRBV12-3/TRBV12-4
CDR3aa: CASTLGATDTQYF

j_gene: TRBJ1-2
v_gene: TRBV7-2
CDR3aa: CASSLVQANYGYTF

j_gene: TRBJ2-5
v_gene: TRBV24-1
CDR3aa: CATSVRQGLGETQYF

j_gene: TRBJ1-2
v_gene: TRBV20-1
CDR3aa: CSARRLNYGYTF

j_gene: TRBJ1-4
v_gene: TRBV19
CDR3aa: CASTRRGREEEKLFF

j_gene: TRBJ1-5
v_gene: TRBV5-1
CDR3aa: CASSLGTENQPQHF

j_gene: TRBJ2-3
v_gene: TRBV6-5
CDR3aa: CASSFHGGRATSTDTQYF

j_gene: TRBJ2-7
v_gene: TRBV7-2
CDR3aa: CASSLELAGFYEQYF

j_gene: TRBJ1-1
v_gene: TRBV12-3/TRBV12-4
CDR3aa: CASSLGGDGNTEAFF

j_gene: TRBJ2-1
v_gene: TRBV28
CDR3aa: CASMESGRSSYNEQFF

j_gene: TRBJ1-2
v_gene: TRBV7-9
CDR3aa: CASSLPTTGPTTTYGYTF

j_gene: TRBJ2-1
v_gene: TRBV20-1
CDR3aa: CSASSGSRYNEQFF

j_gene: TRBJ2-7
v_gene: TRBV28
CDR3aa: CASSTNGAMGSYEQYF

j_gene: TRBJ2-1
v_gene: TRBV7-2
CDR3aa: CASSSLKEREVEQFF

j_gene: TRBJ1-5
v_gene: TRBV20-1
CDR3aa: CSASSTGFSNQPQHF

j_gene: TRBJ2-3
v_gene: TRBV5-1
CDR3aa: CASRKTGGTDTQYF

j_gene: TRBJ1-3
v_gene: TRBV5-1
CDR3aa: CASSLASTGGADTIYF

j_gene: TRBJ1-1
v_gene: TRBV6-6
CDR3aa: CASSYRRVGGGNTEAFF

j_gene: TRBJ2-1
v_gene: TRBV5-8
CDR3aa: CALSLEGVYNEQFF

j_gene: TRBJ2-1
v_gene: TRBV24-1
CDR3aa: CATSDLRSTAYNEQFF

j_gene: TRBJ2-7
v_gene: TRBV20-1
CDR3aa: CSARAWDSSYEQYF

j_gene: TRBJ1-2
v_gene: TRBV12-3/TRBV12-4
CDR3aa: CASSSTGAPNYGYTF

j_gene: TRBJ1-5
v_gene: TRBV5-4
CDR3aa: CASSLGGLNQPQHF

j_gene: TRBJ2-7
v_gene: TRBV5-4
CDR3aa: CASSDSGRFRLDEQYF

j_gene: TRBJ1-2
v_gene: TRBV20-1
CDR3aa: CRARSRARFIFFF